These 15 T cell receptor beta chains originate from one sample sequenced in a study of shared clonotypes between healthy human individuals. This table comes from immunoSEQ multiplex PCR, and its TCRdb copy is limited to in-frame clones, with some not included. Of a few million clones in the sample, 90% to 95% are singletons; the top ten hold about 0.13%. Sequencing was done on a sample of naive CD4+ T cells sorted from blood. Subset meaning: CD45RA+ positively selected. The receptors shown here come from a man aged 18-30 years in good health.

This chain links TRBV10-3 with TRBJ1-2; D is perhaps TRBD1 (5 bases). The CDR3 runs to 15 residues. V lost 3 bases to trimming and J lost 2 bases, with 13 bases between them. Germline lookup yields CDR1 ENHRY and CDR2 SYGVKD. The CDR3 sequence is CAISDEGKGNYGYTF. For the CDR3, the DNA is TGTGCCATCAGTGACGAGGGGAAAGGGAACTATGGCTACACCTTC.

The V gene is TRBV19, the J gene TRBJ2-1; D is perhaps TRBD1 (6 bases). V shed 10 bases and J shed 4 bases, with 17 bases lying between them. The CDR3 extends over 14 amino acids. CDR1 and CDR2 (germline): LNHDA, SQIVND (reference sequence). The CDR3 DNA reads TGTGCCACCAGGGGTGTCGCTAAGTACAATGAGCAGTTCTTC. This codes for CATRGVAKYNEQFF.

This sequence joins TRBV18 and TRBJ1-2, with a weak D call TRBD1 (6 bases). This CDR3 is built from 14 residues. Germline V gene lookup returns CDR1 KGHSH and CDR2 LQKENI. V gave up 3 bases and J gave up 6 bases, with 14 bases separating them. The CDR3 DNA reads TGTGCCAGCTCACCCTTCGTGGGGGGCCATGGCTACACCTTC. Its translation: CASSPFVGGHGYTF.

This clone was counted between two and nine times. The chain uses TRBV5-5 and TRBJ1-6, with D possibly matching TRBD1 (6 bases). The CDR3 runs to 15 residues. CDR1 is SGHKS, CDR2 YYEKEE, per germline (reference sequence). V was pared by 6 bases and J by 10 bases, with 20 bases between. Written as DNA, the CDR3 is TGTGCCAGCACCCAAGAGGGGGGCGCAAGGTCACCCCTCCACTTT. Translation: CASTQEGGARSPLHF.

The chain joins TRBV28 to TRBJ1-2; unclear D gene. Between the trimmed V and J ends, which lost 2 bases and 5 bases, there was a span of 12 bases. The CDR3 covers 14 residues. In germline, CDR1 is MDHEN, CDR2 SYDVKM. Here the CDR3 DNA reads TGTGCCAGCAGTTTAAGGCCAGAGACGTATGGCTACACCTTC. Its protein is CASSLRPETYGYTF.

This clone was observed a single time. The CDR3: CATRQTSGRNTDTQYF. CDR3 nucleotides: TGTGCCACCCGCCAAACTAGCGGGAGGAACACAGATACGCAGTATTTT. The gene calls are TRBV15 and TRBJ2-3; 12 nucleotides match TRBD2. CDR1 and CDR2 (germline): LNHNV, YYDKDF (reference sequence). This CDR3 is built from 16 residues. V dropped 8 bases and J dropped 2; count of bases not matched to a gene: 8.

This clone was recorded only once. Other DNA sequences in this specimen translate into the identical CDR3. This sequence joins TRBV5-1 and TRBJ1-1; D gene ambiguous. CDR1 and CDR2 (germline): SGHRS, YFSETQ. The CDR3 extends over 14 amino acids. The V gene lost 0 bases and the J gene lost 2 bases, with 8 bases spanning the gap. CDR3 protein: CASSLAPGNTEAFF. The CDR3 region has the DNA TGCGCCAGCAGCTTGGCCCCGGGTAACACTGAAGCTTTCTTT.

This chain joins TRBV10-1 and TRBJ2-5, with D possibly TRBD2 on 6 matching bases. Germline loops: CDR1 WNHNN, CDR2 SYGVQD (reference sequence). CDR3 length: 12 amino acids. V was shortened by 2 bases and J by 5 bases, with 6 bases between the two germline ends. The CDR3 bases are TGCGCCAGCAGTGAGGGAGGGGAGACCCAGTACTTC. Translating gives CASSEGGETQYF.

This clone was picked up a small number of times. The chain employs TRBV5-4 and TRBJ2-2, with D perhaps TRBD1 (5 bases). V was cut by 10 bases and J by 0 bases, with 16 bases left in between. The CDR3 length is 15 residues. Germline CDR1 and CDR2: SGHNT and YYREEE (reference sequence). CDR3 nucleotide sequence: TGTGCCTTTCTCCCTTCAGGGACGAACACCGGGGAGCTGTTTTTT. Its protein product is CAFLPSGTNTGELFF.

The V call is TRBV6-1, the J call TRBJ1-3; D possibly corresponds to TRBD1 (5 bases). Germline V gene sequence: CDR1 MNHNS, CDR2 SASEGT. The CDR3 is 15 amino acids. Trimming took off 2 bases at V and 2 bases at J, with 10 bases between the two ends. The DNA of the CDR3 is TGTGCCAGCAGTGAAAGGAAGGGGACTGGAAACACCATATATTTT. It specifies CASSERKGTGNTIYF.

The chain employs TRBV5-1 and TRBJ1-1; D is unresolved. Looked up from germline, CDR1 is SGHRS and CDR2 is YFSETQ. This CDR3 spans 14 amino acids. Trimming took 0 bases from V and 1 from J, leaving 7 bases between them. The CDR3 protein is CASSLVQENTEAFF. The CDR3 DNA sequence: TGCGCCAGCAGCTTGGTTCAGGAGAACACTGAAGCTTTCTTT.

The chain joins TRBV10-3 to TRBJ1-6; TRBD1 agrees at 7 bases. J lost 7 bases, V lost 4 bases, and 7 bases had no gene match. Germline V gene sequence: CDR1 ENHRY, CDR2 SYGVKD. The CDR3 totals 15 residues. CDR3 nucleotides: TGTGCCATCAGTGGGGAGGGGGCGATGAATTCACCCCTCCACTTT. This sequence encodes CAISGEGAMNSPLHF.

This chain joins TRBV15 and TRBJ2-1; tentatively, D is TRBD2 (5 bases). CDR3 size: 14 residues. V lost 6 bases and J lost 0, with 9 bases in between. CDR1 and CDR2 from the germline V gene are LNHNV and YYDKDF (reference sequence). The CDR3 DNA sequence: TGTGCCACCAGGAGCGGCTACTCCTACAATGAGCAGTTCTTC. Translation gives CATRSGYSYNEQFF.

The chain links TRBV19 to TRBJ1-1; 7 bases line up with TRBD1. Per the germline V gene, CDR1 is LNHDA and CDR2 is SQIVND (reference sequence). The CDR3 length is 14 residues. The trim removed 7 bases at V and 0 bases at J, leaving 5 bases unmatched. CDR3 nucleotides: TGTGCCAGTACAAGACAGGGTATGAACACTGAAGCTTTCTTT. This gives the protein CASTRQGMNTEAFF.

The chain carries TRBV19 and TRBJ2-6, with TRBD1 identical over 11 bases. Germline trimming cut 7 bases from V and 0 bases from J; bases unmatched to any gene: 11. Germline V CDR1 and CDR2: LNHDA, SQIVND (reference sequence). CDR3 length equals 19 residues. The CDR3 spells CASTPPPGTGGSGANVLTF. Written as DNA, the CDR3 is TGTGCCAGTACCCCCCCTCCTGGGACAGGGGGCTCTGGGGCCAACGTCCTGACTTTC.